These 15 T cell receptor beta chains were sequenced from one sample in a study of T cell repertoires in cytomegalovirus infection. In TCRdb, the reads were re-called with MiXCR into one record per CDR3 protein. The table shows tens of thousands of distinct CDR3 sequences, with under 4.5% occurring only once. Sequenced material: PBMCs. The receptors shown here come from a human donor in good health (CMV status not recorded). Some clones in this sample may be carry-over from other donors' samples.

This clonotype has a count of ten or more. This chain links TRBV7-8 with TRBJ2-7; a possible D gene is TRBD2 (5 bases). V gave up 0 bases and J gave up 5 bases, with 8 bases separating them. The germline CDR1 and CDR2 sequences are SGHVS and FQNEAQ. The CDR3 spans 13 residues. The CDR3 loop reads CASSLAGVNEQYF. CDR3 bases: TGTGCCAGCAGCTTAGCGGGAGTAAACGAGCAGTACTTC.

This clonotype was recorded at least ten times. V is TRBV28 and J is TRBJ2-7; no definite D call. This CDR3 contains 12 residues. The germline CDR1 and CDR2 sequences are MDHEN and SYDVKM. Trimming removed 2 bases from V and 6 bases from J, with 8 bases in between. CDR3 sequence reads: CASSLPYTEQYF. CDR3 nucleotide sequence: TGTGCCAGCAGTTTACCCTATACCGAGCAGTACTTC.

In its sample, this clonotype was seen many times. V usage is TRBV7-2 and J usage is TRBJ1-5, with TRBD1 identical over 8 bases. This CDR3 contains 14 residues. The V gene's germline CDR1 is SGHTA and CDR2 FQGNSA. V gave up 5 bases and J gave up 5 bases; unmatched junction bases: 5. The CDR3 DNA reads TGTGCCAGCAGCCTACAGGGGGGACATCAGCCCCAGCATTTT. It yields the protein CASSLQGGHQPQHF.

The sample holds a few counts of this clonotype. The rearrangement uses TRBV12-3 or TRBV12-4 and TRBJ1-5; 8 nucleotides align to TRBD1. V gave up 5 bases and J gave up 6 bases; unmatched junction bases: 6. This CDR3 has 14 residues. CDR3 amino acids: CASSPTGEGQPQHF. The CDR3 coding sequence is TGTGCCAGCAGTCCGACAGGGGAGGGTCAGCCCCAGCATTTT.

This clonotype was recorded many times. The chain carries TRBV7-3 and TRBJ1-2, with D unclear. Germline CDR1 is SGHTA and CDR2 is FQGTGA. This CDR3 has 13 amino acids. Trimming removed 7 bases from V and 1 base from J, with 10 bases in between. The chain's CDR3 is CASTTDGNYGYTF. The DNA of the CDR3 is TGTGCCAGCACCACCGACGGTAACTATGGCTACACCTTC.

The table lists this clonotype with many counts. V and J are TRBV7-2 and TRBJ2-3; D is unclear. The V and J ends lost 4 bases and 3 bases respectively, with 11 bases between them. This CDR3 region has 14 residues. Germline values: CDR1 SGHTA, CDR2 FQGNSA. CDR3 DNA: TGTGCCAGCAGCTCGCTAATCGGGACAGATACGCAGTATTTT. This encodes CASSSLIGTDTQYF.

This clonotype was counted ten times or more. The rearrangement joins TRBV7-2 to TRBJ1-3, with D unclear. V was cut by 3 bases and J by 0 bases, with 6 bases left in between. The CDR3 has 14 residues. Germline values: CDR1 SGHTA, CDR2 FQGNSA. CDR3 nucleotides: TGTGCCAGCAGCTTTGCCCACTCTGGAAACACCATATATTTT. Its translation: CASSFAHSGNTIYF.

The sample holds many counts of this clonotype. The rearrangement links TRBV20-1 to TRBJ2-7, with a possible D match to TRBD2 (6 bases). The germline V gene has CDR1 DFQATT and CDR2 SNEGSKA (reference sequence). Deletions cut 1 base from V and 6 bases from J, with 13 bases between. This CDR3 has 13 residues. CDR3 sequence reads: CSARVAGRPEQYF. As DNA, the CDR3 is TGCAGTGCTAGAGTAGCAGGGAGGCCCGAGCAGTACTTC.

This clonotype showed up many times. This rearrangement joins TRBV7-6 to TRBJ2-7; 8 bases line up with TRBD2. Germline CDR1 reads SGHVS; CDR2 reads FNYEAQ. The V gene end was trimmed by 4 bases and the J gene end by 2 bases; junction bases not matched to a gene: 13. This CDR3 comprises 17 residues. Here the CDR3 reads CASSSRPRGRRPYEQYF. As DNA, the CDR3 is TGTGCCAGCAGCTCAAGGCCCCGCGGGAGGAGGCCCTACGAGCAGTACTTC.

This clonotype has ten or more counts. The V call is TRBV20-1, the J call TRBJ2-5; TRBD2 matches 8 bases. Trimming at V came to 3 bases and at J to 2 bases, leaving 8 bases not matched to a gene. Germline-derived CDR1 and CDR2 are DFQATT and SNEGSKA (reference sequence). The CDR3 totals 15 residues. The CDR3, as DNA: TGCAGTGCTAGGCCCCCCACTAGCGGACAAGAGACCCAGTACTTC. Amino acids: CSARPPTSGQETQYF.

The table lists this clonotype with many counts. DNA for the CDR3: TGTGCCAGCAGCTTGGCTGGGAACGACATTAGTGAGCAGTTCTTC. Encoded protein: CASSLAGNDISEQFF. V is TRBV7-3 and J is TRBJ2-1; D uncertain. The CDR3 spans 15 residues. V was pared by 3 bases and J by 9 bases, with 18 bases between. The germline CDR1 and CDR2 sequences are SGHTA and FQGTGA.

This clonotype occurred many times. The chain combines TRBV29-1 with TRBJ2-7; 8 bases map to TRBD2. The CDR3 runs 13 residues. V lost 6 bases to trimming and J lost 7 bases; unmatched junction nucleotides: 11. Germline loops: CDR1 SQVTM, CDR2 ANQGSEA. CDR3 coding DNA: TGCAGCGTGAGCGGGAGCTATAATGGTGAGCAGTACTTC. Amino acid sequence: CSVSGSYNGEQYF.

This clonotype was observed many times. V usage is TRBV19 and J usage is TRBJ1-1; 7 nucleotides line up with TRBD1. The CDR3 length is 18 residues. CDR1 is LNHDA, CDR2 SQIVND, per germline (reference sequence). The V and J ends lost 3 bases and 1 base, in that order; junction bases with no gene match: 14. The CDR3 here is CASSIQFGPGTANTEAFF. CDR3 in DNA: TGTGCCAGTAGTATTCAGTTCGGCCCCGGGACAGCGAACACTGAAGCTTTCTTT.

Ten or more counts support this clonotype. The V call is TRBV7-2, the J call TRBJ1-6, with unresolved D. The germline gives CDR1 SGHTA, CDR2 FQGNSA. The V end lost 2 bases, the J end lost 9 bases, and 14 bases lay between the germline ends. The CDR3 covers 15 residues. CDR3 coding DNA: TGTGCCAGCAGCTTAAATAACCCTGGGGTTTCACCCCTCCACTTT. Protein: CASSLNNPGVSPLHF.

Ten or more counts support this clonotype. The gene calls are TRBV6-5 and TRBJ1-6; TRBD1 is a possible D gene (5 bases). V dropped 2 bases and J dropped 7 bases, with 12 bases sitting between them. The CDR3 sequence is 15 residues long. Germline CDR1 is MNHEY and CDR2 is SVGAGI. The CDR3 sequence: CASSYRGRRNSPLHF. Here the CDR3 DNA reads TGTGCCAGCAGTTACCGGGGCCGCAGGAATTCACCCCTCCACTTT.